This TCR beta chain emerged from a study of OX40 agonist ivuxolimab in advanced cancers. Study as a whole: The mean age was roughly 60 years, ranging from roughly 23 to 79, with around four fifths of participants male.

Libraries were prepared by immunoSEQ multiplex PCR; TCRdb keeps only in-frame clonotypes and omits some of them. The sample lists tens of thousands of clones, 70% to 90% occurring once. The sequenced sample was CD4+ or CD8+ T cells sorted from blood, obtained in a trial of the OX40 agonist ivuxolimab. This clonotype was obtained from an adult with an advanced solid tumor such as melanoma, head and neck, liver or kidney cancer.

The CDR3 nucleotides are TGTGCCAGCAGTTCCCGACTAGCGGGAGAGGTCTACAATGAGCAGTTCTTC. It encodes CASSSRLAGEVYNEQFF. V usage is TRBV7-9 and J usage is TRBJ2-1, with 12 bases fitting TRBD2. CDR3 size: 17 residues. The V gene end was trimmed by 6 bases and the J gene end by 3 bases; junction bases not matched to a gene: 9. CDR1 and CDR2 (germline): SEHNR, FQNEAQ (reference sequence).